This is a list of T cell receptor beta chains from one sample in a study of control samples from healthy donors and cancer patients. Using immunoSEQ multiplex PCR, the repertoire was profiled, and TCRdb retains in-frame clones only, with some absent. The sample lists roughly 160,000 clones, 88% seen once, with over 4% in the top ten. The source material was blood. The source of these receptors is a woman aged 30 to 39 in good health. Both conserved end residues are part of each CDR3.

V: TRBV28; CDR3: CASRAGQIISQPQHF
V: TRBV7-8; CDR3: CASSSPLSEQYF
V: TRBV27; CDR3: CASSLKGDSTNQPQHF
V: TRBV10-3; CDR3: CATGTSGSYEQYF
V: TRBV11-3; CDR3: CASSLDSTTQYF
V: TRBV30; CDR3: CAWSPSGGKAQHF
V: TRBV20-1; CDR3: CSASSLLAGLSDTQYF
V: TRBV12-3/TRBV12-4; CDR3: CASSPGVDGYTF
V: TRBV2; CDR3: CASRGRTGLNEKLFF
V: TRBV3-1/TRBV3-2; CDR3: CASSQEVWGTGLAEQYF
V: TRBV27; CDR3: CASRPTGQDTQYF
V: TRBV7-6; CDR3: CASSLKSLAGGLTDTQYF
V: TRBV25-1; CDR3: CASSGGREAFF
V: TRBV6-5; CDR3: CASDSYNEQFF
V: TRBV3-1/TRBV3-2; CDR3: CASSPRGGNTGELFF
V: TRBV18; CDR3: CASSPIPRAGGNQPQHF
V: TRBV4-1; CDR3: CASSHLGGNEQFF
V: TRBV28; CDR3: CASDGTAGNTIYF
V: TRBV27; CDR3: CASRPSLVVSTDTQYF